A selection of T cell receptor beta chains follows, all from one sample in a study of T cell responses to AZD1222 COVID-19 vaccine. This table comes from immunoSEQ multiplex PCR, and its TCRdb copy is limited to in-frame clones, with some not included. Of tens of thousands of clones in the sample, approximately 88% were seen once. Sequencing used peripheral blood, obtained on day 0 of AZD1222 vaccination. These receptors were collected from an adult in good health. The CDR3 runs from the conserved cysteine through the conserved F or W. Fields, in order: J gene, clone size, D gene, V gene, CDR3 protein, CDR3 DNA. D genes are given only for firm matches. Clone sizes are given selectively: once, few, many, or a class where the clone is expanded.

TRBJ1-2 few . TRBV5-4 CASSLWGSRGYTF TGTGCCAGCAGCTTATGGGGTTCTCGCGGCTACACCTTC
TRBJ1-1 . . TRBV4-3 CASSPNGGEAFF TGCGCCAGCAGTCCCAATGGGGGTGAAGCTTTCTTT
TRBJ2-7 . . TRBV12-3/TRBV12-4 CASQPTGGYEQYF TGTGCCAGTCAACCAACCGGGGGTTACGAGCAGTACTTC
TRBJ2-7 . . TRBV7-2 CASSLDSGGVSSYEQYF TGTGCCAGCAGCTTAGATTCTGGCGGGGTGAGCTCCTACGAGCAGTACTTC
TRBJ2-4 . . TRBV5-8 CASSFPDKNIQYF TGTGCCAGCAGCTTCCCTGACAAAAACATTCAGTACTTC
TRBJ1-2 . TRBD1 TRBV28 CASSHGDRSGGYTF TGTGCCAGCAGCCATGGGGACAGATCCGGGGGCTACACCTTC
TRBJ2-3 . TRBD2 TRBV7-3 CASSLGSGGSTDTQYF TGTGCCAGCAGCTTGGGTAGCGGGGGAAGCACAGATACGCAGTATTTT
TRBJ2-2 . . TRBV6-5 CASSSRSANTGELFF TGTGCCAGCAGTTCTCGGTCCGCGAACACCGGGGAGCTGTTTTTT
TRBJ2-6 . . TRBV5-6 CASSLAISSGANVLTF TGTGCCAGCAGCTTGGCCATAAGCTCTGGGGCCAACGTCCTGACTTTC
TRBJ2-7 . . TRBV27 CASSHGGPTYEQYF TGTGCCAGCAGTCACGGGGGGCCTACCTACGAGCAGTACTTC
TRBJ1-2 . . TRBV5-1 CASSPEGLYGYTF TGCGCCAGCAGCCCCGAGGGGCTCTATGGCTACACCTTC
TRBJ2-5 . . TRBV10-3 CAISGTKETQYF TGTGCCATCAGTGGGACAAAAGAGACCCAGTACTTC
TRBJ2-1 . TRBD2 TRBV7-6 CASSFRDIRLAGWNEQFF TGTGCCAGCAGCTTCCGGGACATTCGACTAGCGGGATGGAATGAGCAGTTCTTC
TRBJ2-7 . TRBD2 TRBV5-4 CASSFLAGSNEQYF TGTGCCAGCAGCTTTCTAGCGGGATCTAACGAGCAGTACTTC
TRBJ2-7 . . TRBV7-2 CASSPDGFYEQYF TGTGCCAGCAGCCCTGACGGCTTCTACGAGCAGTACTTC
TRBJ1-5 . . TRBV15 CATSRVEDQPQHF TGTGCCACCAGCAGAGTTGAGGATCAGCCCCAGCATTTT
TRBJ1-5 . . TRBV2 CASRGTGFNQPQHF TGTGCCAGCAGGGGAACAGGGTTCAATCAGCCCCAGCATTTT
TRBJ2-7 few TRBD2 TRBV7-8 CASDPSSGGSYEQYF TGTGCCAGCGATCCATCTAGCGGGGGCTCCTACGAGCAGTACTTC
TRBJ2-7 . . TRBV6-2/TRBV6-3 CASSYSTTVNEQYF TGTGCCAGCAGTTACTCGACGACAGTAAACGAGCAGTACTTC
TRBJ2-3 . . TRBV7-9 CASISWASPDTQYF TGTGCCAGCATCTCATGGGCCTCCCCAGATACGCAGTATTTT
TRBJ2-2 . . TRBV19 CASNPGSPTGELFF TGTGCCAGTAACCCCGGTTCACCCACCGGGGAGCTGTTTTTT
TRBJ1-1 . TRBD1 TRBV7-2 CASSRQGNTEAFF TGTGCCAGCAGCCGACAGGGGAACACTGAAGCTTTCTTT
TRBJ2-5 . TRBD2 TRBV9 CASSPRLAGGQETQYF TGTGCCAGCAGCCCTCGACTAGCGGGGGGCCAAGAGACCCAGTACTTC
TRBJ2-1 . TRBD1 TRBV5-1 CASSFQPYRGEHNEQFF TGCGCCAGCAGCTTCCAACCTTACAGGGGAGAACACAATGAGCAGTTCTTC
TRBJ1-6 . TRBD1 TRBV7-9 CASSLAVTGTWAPLHF TGTGCCAGCAGCTTAGCCGTGACAGGGACGTGGGCACCCCTCCACTTT
TRBJ2-7 . TRBD1 TRBV4-2 CASSQGQGPSYEQYF TGTGCCAGCAGCCAGGGACAGGGGCCTTCCTACGAGCAGTACTTC
TRBJ1-4 . TRBD1 TRBV6-5 CASSSGTGSEKLFF TGTGCCAGCAGTTCCGGGACAGGGTCCGAAAAACTGTTTTTT
TRBJ1-1 . . TRBV7-9 CASSLSGMNTEAFF TGTGCCAGCAGCTTATCAGGGATGAACACTGAAGCTTTCTTT
TRBJ1-1 once TRBD1 TRBV5-4 CASSYDRGNTEAFF TGTGCCAGCAGCTACGACAGGGGGAACACTGAAGCTTTCTTT
TRBJ2-1 . . TRBV7-2 CASSLEGGGYNEQFF TGTGCCAGCAGCTTAGAGGGAGGGGGTTATAATGAGCAGTTCTTC
TRBJ2-7 . . TRBV28 CASSPRAHEQYF TGTGCCAGCAGTCCTCGAGCCCACGAGCAGTACTTC
TRBJ1-1 once . TRBV27 CASSLSGKSNTEAFF TGTGCCAGCAGTTTATCGGGCAAGTCGAACACTGAAGCTTTCTTT
TRBJ2-3 once . TRBV20-1 CSALPGDTQYF TGCAGTGCACTTCCCGGAGATACGCAGTATTTT
TRBJ1-2 . . TRBV7-2 CASSLQGYYGYTF TGTGCCAGCAGCTTACAGGGGTACTATGGCTACACCTTC
TRBJ2-3 . TRBD1 TRBV5-8 CASSLRDSYTDTQYF TGTGCCAGCAGCCTCCGGGACAGCTACACAGATACGCAGTATTTT
TRBJ2-7 . . TRBV11-2 CASSLGFYEQYF TGTGCCAGCAGCTTAGGTTTCTACGAGCAGTACTTC
TRBJ1-6 few . TRBV9 CASSVAVRPTYNSPLHF TGTGCCAGCAGCGTTGCAGTGAGACCTACCTATAATTCACCCCTCCACTTT
TRBJ2-7 once TRBD1 TRBV14 CASSQDPRTGSYEQYF TGTGCCAGCAGCCAAGATCCCAGGACAGGGTCCTACGAGCAGTACTTC
TRBJ2-2 . . TRBV6-5 CASSYFKGGTGELFF TGTGCCAGCAGTTACTTCAAGGGTGGGACCGGGGAGCTGTTTTTT
TRBJ2-7 . TRBD2 TRBV28 CASSYLAGSAYEQYF TGTGCCAGCAGTTACCTAGCGGGGTCAGCCTACGAGCAGTACTTC
TRBJ2-6 . . TRBV15 CATSRDRTGSGANVLTF TGTGCCACCAGCAGAGATAGGACCGGCTCTGGGGCCAACGTCCTGACTTTC
TRBJ2-7 . TRBD1 TRBV2 CASSNRGTGPNEQYF TGTGCCAGCAGTAATCGCGGGACAGGGCCCAACGAGCAGTACTTC
TRBJ1-5 . . TRBV5-6 CASSPKAQGRNQPQHF TGTGCCAGCAGCCCAAAGGCGCAGGGCCGCAATCAGCCCCAGCATTTT
TRBJ2-7 . . TRBV18 CASAGLPTYEQYF TGTGCCAGCGCGGGACTTCCCACCTACGAGCAGTACTTC
TRBJ2-7 . TRBD1 TRBV2 CASRRDRSIYEQYF TGTGCCAGCAGGAGGGACAGATCTATCTACGAGCAGTACTTC
TRBJ1-3 . . TRBV9 CASSVETGSGNTIYF TGTGCCAGCAGCGTAGAGACAGGCTCTGGAAACACCATATATTTT
TRBJ2-1 . TRBD2 TRBV11-2 CASSLSRGVRIEQFF TGTGCCAGCAGCTTATCCCGGGGGGTTAGAATTGAGCAGTTCTTC
TRBJ2-1 . TRBD2 TRBV9 CASSVGKLAGYNEQFF TGTGCCAGCAGCGTAGGTAAGCTAGCGGGATACAATGAGCAGTTCTTC
TRBJ1-2 . . TRBV30 CACPGRGENGYTF TGTGCCTGCCCTGGCAGGGGTGAGAATGGCTACACCTTC
TRBJ1-5 . . TRBV27 CASRAEGQGGNQPQHF TGTGCCAGCAGAGCAGAGGGGCAGGGTGGCAATCAGCCCCAGCATTTT
TRBJ1-1 . TRBD1 TRBV5-6 CASSWGTGDNTEAFF TGTGCCAGCAGCTGGGGGACAGGGGACAACACTGAAGCTTTCTTT
TRBJ2-7 . . TRBV27 CASSSTGSSSGEQYF TGTGCCAGCAGTTCAACAGGGTCCTCCTCGGGGGAGCAGTACTTC
TRBJ1-2 . TRBD1 TRBV11-2 CASRRTGRGGYTF TGTGCCAGCAGGCGGACAGGGCGAGGCGGCTACACCTTC
TRBJ2-7 . . TRBV30 CAWSVRGVRYEQYF TGTGCCTGGAGTGTAAGAGGGGTCCGCTACGAGCAGTACTTC
TRBJ1-6 once . TRBV2 CASGRDYNSPLHF TGTGCCAGCGGAAGGGACTATAATTCACCCCTCCACTTT
TRBJ1-2 . . TRBV10-3 CAISEPDGYTF TGTGCCATCAGTGAGCCGGATGGCTACACCTTC
TRBJ1-2 . TRBD1 TRBV6-2/TRBV6-3 CASSYGSEGARGYTF TGTGCCAGCAGTTACGGGTCGGAGGGGGCGAGAGGCTACACCTTC